The present TCR beta chain was sequenced within a study of blood T cell repertoires in COVID-19. The study assigned cohorts using participant-reported clinical history. Profiling relied on immunoSEQ multiplex PCR, and the TCRdb table lists in-frame clones only, not all of them. The sample lists about 300,000 clones, just over 85% occurring once. The CDR3 is 14 amino acids. The ends lost 7 bases at V and 2 bases at J; junction bases unmatched: 7. The germline CDR1 and CDR2 sequences are LNHDA and SQIVND (reference sequence). Sequencing input: PBMCs or T cells enriched from blood (not recorded which). This TCR was recovered from a young man who had recovered from COVID-19. The chain employs TRBV19 and TRBJ2-7, with 8 bases aligning to TRBD2. The CDR3: CASTVTSGTYEQYF. DNA of the CDR3: TGTGCCAGTACCGTAACTAGCGGCACCTACGAGCAGTACTTC.